This T cell receptor (beta chain) was profiled in a study of blood T cell repertoires in COVID-19. Libraries were prepared by immunoSEQ multiplex PCR; TCRdb keeps only in-frame clonotypes and omits some of them. The table records around 100,000 clones, approximately 88% of them present only once. Germline assignment: CDR1 LNHDA and CDR2 SQIVND (reference sequence). J gave up 3 bases and V 5 bases, and 6 bases lay outside the gene matches. The CDR3 has 18 residues. This sequence joins TRBV19 and TRBJ2-6; 14 bases line up with TRBD2. This receptor was taken from an older woman with acute or convalescent COVID-19. The sample comprised peripheral blood. The CDR3 DNA reads TGTGCCAGTAGTGCCCGACTAGCGGGGGGGCTTGGGGCCAACGTCCTGACTTTC. Its translation is CASSARLAGGLGANVLTF.